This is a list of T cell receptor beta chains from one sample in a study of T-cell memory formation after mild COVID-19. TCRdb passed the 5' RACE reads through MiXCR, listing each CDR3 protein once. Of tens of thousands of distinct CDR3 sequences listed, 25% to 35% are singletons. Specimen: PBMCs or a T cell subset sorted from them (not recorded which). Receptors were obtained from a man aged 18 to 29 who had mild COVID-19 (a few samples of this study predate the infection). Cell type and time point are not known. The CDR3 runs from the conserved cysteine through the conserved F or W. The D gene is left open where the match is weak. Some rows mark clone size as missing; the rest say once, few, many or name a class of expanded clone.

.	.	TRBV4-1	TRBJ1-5	TGCGCCAGCAGCCAAGGTCCAGGTACCATCATAGGTCAGCATTTT	CASSQGPGTIIGQHF
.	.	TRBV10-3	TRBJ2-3	TGTGCCATCAGTGAGTCAACAATTGATACGCAGTATTTT	CAISESTIDTQYF
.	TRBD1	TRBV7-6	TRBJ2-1	TGTGCCAGCAGCTTGGCCCCGGACAGGTCTCCGTTCTTC	CASSLAPDRSPFF
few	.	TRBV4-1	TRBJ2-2	TGCGCCAGCAGCCCGATAGGGGATCTCGGGGAGCTGTTTTTT	CASSPIGDLGELFF
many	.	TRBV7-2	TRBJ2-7	TGTGCCAGCAGCTGGGCTTACGAGCAGTACTTC	CASSWAYEQYF
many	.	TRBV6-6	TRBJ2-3	TGTGCCAGCAGTTACTTTAGTCCTTCTGGGGCGGATACGCAGTATTTT	CASSYFSPSGADTQYF
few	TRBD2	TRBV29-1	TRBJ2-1	TGCAGCGTTGAGGGAAGCGGGGGGTTTTCGGAGCAGTTCTTC	CSVEGSGGFSEQFF
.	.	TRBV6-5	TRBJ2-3	TGTGCCAGCAGTTACTCGCAAAGGCTGGAACCTCCAGATACGCAGTATTTT	CASSYSQRLEPPDTQYF
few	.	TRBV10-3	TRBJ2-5	TGTGCCATCACGAACGGGGTCCAAGAGACCCAGTACTTC	CAITNGVQETQYF
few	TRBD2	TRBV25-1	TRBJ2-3	TGTGCCAGCAGTGATTTCATCGGCGGGGGGGAAGATACGCAGTATTTT	CASSDFIGGGEDTQYF
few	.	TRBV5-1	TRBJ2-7	TGCGCCAGCAGCTTGGCCCAGTCGGGTGGATACTACGAGCAGTACTTC	CASSLAQSGGYYEQYF
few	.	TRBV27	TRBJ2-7	TGTGCCAGCAGCTTCGGGGGCGAGGAGTACTTC	CASSFGGEEYF
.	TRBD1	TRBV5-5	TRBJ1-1	TGTGCCAGCAGCCGAGGACAGGGGACTGAAGCTTTCTTT	CASSRGQGTEAFF
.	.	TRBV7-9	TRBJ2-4	TGTGCCAGCAGCCCGTCCAAAAACATTCAGTACTTC	CASSPSKNIQYF
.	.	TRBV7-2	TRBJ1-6	TGTGCCAGCAGCTTAAGATGGCAAGGATTGTGGCCCCTCCACTTT	CASSLRWQGLWPLHF
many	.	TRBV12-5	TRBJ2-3	TGTGCTAGTGGTTTGGGATCGGGCCTCCCGATGTATTTT	CASGLGSGLPMYF
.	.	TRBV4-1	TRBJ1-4	TGCGCCAGCAGCCAAGGGCCGCTTGAAAAACTGTTTTTT	CASSQGPLEKLFF
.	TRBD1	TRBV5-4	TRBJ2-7	TGTGCCAGCAGCTTGGGGGACAGGGGTGGGGGACTGACCTACGAGCAGTACTTC	CASSLGDRGGGLTYEQYF
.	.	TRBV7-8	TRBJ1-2	TGTGCCAGCAGCACGCACGCAGGGTTGACGGGCAACTATGGCTACACCTTC	CASSTHAGLTGNYGYTF
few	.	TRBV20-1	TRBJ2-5	TGCAGTGCTTACGACCAGCAAGAGACCCAGTACTTC	CSAYDQQETQYF
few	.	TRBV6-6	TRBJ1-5	TGTGCCAGCAGTTACTCGTACGAAAACGGGCAGCCCCAGCATTTT	CASSYSYENGQPQHF
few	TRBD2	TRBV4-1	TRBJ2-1	TGCGCCAGCAGCTTGCGGGGAAGCGGGGGCGTCAATGAGCAGTTCTTC	CASSLRGSGGVNEQFF
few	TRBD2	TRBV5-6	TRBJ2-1	TGTGCCAGCAGCTTGATTAGCCCGGGGGGGCCACGGTTCTTC	CASSLISPGGPRFF
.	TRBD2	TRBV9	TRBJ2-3	TGTGCCAGCAGCGGGGGACTAGCGGGCTCAGATACGCAGTATTTT	CASSGGLAGSDTQYF
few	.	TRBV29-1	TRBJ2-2	TGCAGCGTTGAATCTGGGGCCGATAACACCGGGGAGCTGTTTTTT	CSVESGADNTGELFF
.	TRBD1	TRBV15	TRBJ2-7	TGTGCCACCAGCAGAGCCCCGGGACAGGCCTACGAGCAGTACTTC	CATSRAPGQAYEQYF
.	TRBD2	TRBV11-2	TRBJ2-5	TGTGCCAGCAGTCTGGGGACTAGCGGGGACCTCTACCAAGAGACCCAGTACTTC	CASSLGTSGDLYQETQYF
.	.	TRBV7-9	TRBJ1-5	TGTGCCAGCAGCGACGCCGGTGGAGATCAGCCCCAGCATTTT	CASSDAGGDQPQHF
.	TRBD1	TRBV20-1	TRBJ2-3	TGCAGTGCTGACGGACAGGGGAGGCACGATACGCAGTATTTT	CSADGQGRHDTQYF
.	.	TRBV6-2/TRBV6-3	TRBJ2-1	TGTGCCATCCGATGGAGCCCAGGGAGCTCCTACAATGAGCAGTTCTTC	CAIRWSPGSSYNEQFF
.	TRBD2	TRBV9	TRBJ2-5	TGTGCCAGCAGCGCAGGACTAGCGGGGGGAGAGACCCAGTACTTC	CASSAGLAGGETQYF
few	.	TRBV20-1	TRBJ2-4	TGCAGTGCTCGGACGACAGTAGCCAAAAACATTCAGTACTTC	CSARTTVAKNIQYF
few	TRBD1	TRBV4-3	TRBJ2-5	TGCGCCAGCAGCCAGGATTGGACAGGGGGTACGGAGACCCAGTACTTC	CASSQDWTGGTETQYF
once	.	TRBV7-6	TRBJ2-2	TGTGCCAGCAGCTTAGAACAGGTGTACACCGGGGAGCTGTTTTTT	CASSLEQVYTGELFF
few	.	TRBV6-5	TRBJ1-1	TGTGCCAGCAGTTACTCCCGAGTCACTGAAGCTTTCTTT	CASSYSRVTEAFF
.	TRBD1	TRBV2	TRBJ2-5	TGTGCCAGCAGTTGGACAGGGGAGGGGGAGACCCAGTACTTC	CASSWTGEGETQYF
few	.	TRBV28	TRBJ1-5	TGTGCCAGCAGTTTCGGATGGACCCTTGGTCAGCCCCAGCATTTT	CASSFGWTLGQPQHF
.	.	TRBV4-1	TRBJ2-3	TGCGCCAGCAGCCAAGATCCCCCAGGCGCAGATACGCAGTATTTT	CASSQDPPGADTQYF
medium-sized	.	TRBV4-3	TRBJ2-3	TGCGCCAGCAGCCAAGTGGGGGGCCCTGCAGATACGCAGTATTTT	CASSQVGGPADTQYF
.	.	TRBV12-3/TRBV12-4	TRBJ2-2	TGTGCCAGCAGCCCCTCGCATCAGGTCCCGAACACCGGGGAGCTGTTTTTT	CASSPSHQVPNTGELFF
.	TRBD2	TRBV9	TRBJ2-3	TGTGCCAGCAGCGCCAACCGGGACTATCCCACAGATACGCAGTATTTT	CASSANRDYPTDTQYF
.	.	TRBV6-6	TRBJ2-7	TGTGCCAGCACGCCGCGGGACTCCTACGAGCAGTACTTC	CASTPRDSYEQYF